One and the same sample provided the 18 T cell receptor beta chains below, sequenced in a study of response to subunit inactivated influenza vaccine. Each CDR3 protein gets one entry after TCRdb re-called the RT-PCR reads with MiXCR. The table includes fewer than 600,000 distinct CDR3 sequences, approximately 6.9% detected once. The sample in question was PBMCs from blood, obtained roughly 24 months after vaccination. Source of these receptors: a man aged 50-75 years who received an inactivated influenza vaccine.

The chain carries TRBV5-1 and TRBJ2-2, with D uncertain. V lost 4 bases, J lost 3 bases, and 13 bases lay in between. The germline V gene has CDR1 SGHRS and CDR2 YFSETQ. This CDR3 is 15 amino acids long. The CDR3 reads CASSPTPPYTGELFF. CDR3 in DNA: TGCGCCAGCAGCCCGACTCCTCCCTACACCGGGGAGCTGTTTTTT.

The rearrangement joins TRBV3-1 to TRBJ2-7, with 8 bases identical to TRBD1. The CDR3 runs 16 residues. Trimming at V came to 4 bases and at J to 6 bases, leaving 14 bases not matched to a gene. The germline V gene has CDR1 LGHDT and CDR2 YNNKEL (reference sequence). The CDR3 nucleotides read TGTGCCAGCAGCCGTCAACCGGGACAGGTTGGGGGCGAGCAGTACTTC. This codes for CASSRQPGQVGGEQYF.

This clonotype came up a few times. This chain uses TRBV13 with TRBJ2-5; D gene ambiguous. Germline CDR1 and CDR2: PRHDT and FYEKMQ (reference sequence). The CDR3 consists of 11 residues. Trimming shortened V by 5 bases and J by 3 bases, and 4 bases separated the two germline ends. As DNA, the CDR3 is TGTGCCAGCAGCACAAAAGAGACCCAGTACTTC. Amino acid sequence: CASSTKETQYF.

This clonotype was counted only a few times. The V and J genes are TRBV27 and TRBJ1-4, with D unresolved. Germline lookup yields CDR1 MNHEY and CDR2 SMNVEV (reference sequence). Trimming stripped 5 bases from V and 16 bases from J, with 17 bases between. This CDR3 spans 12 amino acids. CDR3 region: CASSLEARLRFF. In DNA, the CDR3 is TGTGCCAGCAGTCTTGAAGCACGGTTGAGGTTTTTT. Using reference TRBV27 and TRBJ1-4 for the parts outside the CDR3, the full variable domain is EAQVTQNPRYLITVTGKKLTVTCSQNMNHEYMSWYRQDPGLGLRQIYYSMNVEVTDKGDVPEGYKVSRKEKRNFPLILESPSPNQTSLYFCASSLEARLRFFGSGTQLSVL.

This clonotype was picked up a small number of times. The CDR3 spells CASSAGLAGNLRSGANVLTF. CDR3 DNA: TGTGCCAGCAGTGCCGGACTAGCGGGGAACCTTCGCTCTGGGGCCAACGTCCTGACTTTC. This chain uses TRBV25-1 with TRBJ2-6; 12 positions agree with TRBD2. CDR3 size: 20 residues. The V gene end was trimmed by 4 bases and the J gene end by 0 bases; junction bases not matched to a gene: 10. Germline CDR1 reads MGHDK; CDR2 reads SYGVNS.

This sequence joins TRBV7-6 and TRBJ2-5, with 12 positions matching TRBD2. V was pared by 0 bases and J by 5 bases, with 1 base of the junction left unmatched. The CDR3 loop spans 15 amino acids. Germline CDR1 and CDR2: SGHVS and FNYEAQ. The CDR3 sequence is CASSLAGLAGETQYF. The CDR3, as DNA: TGTGCCAGCAGCTTAGCTGGACTAGCGGGGGAGACCCAGTACTTC.

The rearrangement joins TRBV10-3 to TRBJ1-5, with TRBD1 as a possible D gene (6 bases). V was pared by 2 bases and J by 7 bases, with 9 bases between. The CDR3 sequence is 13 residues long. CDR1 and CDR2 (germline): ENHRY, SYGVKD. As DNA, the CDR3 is TGTGCCATCAGTGAGGATCAGGGGCAGCCCCAGCATTTT. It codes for CAISEDQGQPQHF.

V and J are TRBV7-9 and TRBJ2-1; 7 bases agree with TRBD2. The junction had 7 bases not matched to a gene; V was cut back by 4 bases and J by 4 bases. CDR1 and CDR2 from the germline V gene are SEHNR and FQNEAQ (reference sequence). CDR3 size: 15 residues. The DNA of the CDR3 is TGTGCCAGCAGCTCTCTAGCGGATTTTTACAATGAGCAGTTCTTC. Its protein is CASSSLADFYNEQFF.

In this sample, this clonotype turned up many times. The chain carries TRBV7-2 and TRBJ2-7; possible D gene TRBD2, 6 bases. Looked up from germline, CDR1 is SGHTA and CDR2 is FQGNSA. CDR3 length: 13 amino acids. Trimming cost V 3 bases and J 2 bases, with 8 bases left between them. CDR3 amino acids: CASSFGGPYEQYF. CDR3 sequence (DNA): TGTGCCAGCAGCTTCGGGGGTCCCTACGAGCAGTACTTC.

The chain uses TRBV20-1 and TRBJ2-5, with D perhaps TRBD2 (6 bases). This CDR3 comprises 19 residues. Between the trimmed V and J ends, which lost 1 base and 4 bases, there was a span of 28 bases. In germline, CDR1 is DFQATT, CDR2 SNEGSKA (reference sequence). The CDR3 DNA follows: TGCAGTGCTAGAGGCCTGGTGGGGGGTTTAGCCTCCGTTCGAGAGACCCAGTACTTC. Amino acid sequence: CSARGLVGGLASVRETQYF.

CDR3 DNA: TGTGCCAGCAGCCCGGGGACAGGCGGAGCCACGCAGTATTTT. Its protein is CASSPGTGGATQYF. The chain couples TRBV3-1 to TRBJ2-3; 8 bases map to TRBD1. Germline CDR1 and CDR2: LGHDT and YNNKEL (reference sequence). This CDR3 has 14 residues. The J segment lost 9 bases and the V segment lost 4 bases, leaving 9 bases of the junction unmatched.

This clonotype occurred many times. CDR3 sequence (DNA): TGTGCCAGCAGCCTGAGGGGAAGAAGCTCCTACAATGAGCAGTTCTTC. Residues: CASSLRGRSSYNEQFF. The V gene is TRBV7-8, the J gene TRBJ2-1; D assignment may be TRBD1 or TRBD2 (5 bases each). This CDR3 comprises 16 residues. V lost 5 bases, J lost 0 bases, and 14 bases lay in between. The germline V gene encodes CDR1 SGHVS and CDR2 FQNEAQ. Together with reference TRBV7-8 and TRBJ2-1, the CDR3 gives the full variable domain: GAGVSQSPRYKVAKRGQDVALRCDPISGHVSLFWYQQALGQGPEFLTYFQNEAQLDKSGLPSDRFFAERPEGSVSTLKIQRTQQEDSAVYLCASSLRGRSSYNEQFFGPGTRLTVL.

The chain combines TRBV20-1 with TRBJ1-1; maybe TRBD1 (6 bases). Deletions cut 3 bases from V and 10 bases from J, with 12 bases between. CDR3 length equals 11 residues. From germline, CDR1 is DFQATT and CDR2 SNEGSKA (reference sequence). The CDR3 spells CSARFDRTAFF. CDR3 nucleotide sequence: TGCAGTGCTAGGTTTGACAGGACAGCTTTCTTT.

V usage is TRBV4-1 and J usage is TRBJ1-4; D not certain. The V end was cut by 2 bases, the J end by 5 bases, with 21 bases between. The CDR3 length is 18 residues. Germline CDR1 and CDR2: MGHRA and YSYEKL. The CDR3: CASSQTFLGSTPNEKLFF. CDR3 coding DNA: TGCGCCAGCAGCCAAACGTTTTTGGGTAGCACCCCAAATGAAAAACTGTTTTTT.

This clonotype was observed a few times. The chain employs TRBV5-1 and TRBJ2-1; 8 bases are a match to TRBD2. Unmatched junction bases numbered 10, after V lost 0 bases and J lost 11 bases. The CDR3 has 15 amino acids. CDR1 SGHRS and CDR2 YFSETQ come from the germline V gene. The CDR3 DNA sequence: TGCGCCAGCAGCTTGGAAGGGACTAGGGGAAGCCAGCAGTTCTTC. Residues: CASSLEGTRGSQQFF.

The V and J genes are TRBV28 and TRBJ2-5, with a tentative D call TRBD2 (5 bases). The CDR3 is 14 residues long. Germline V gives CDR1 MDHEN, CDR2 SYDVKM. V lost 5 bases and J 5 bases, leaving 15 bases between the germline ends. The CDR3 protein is CASSIAGHVETQYF. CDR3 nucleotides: TGTGCCAGCAGTATCGCGGGCCATGTGGAGACCCAGTACTTC.

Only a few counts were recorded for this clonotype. The CDR3 DNA reads as TGCAGTGCGGGACAGGGAATTTCCTACGAGCAGTACTTC. Translation gives CSAGQGISYEQYF. The chain has TRBV20-1 and TRBJ2-7; 9 bases align to TRBD1. From germline, CDR1 is DFQATT and CDR2 SNEGSKA (reference sequence). The CDR3 is 13 residues long. V was clipped by 6 bases and J by 1 base; unmatched bases: 4.

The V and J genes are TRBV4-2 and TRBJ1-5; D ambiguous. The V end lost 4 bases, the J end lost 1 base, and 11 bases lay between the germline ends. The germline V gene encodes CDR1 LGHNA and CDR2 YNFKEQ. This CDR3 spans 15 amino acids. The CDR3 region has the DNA TGTGCCAGCAGCCCGGAAACCAGAAGCAATCAGCCCCAGCATTTT. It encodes CASSPETRSNQPQHF.